The rows below give T cell receptor beta chains drawn from one sample of a study of blood T cell repertoires in COVID-19. Here immunoSEQ multiplex PCR was the method, and the copy in TCRdb shows in-frame clones only, minus some. The sample yields a few hundred thousand clones, around 84% seen once. The sequenced sample was peripheral blood. These receptors were collected from a woman aged 70-85 years with active or convalescent COVID-19. Each CDR3 is given with its conserved first and last residue. Each record gives: clone size, D gene, V gene, J gene, CDR3 DNA, CDR3 protein. D genes are given only for firm matches. Clone sizes are given selectively: once, few, many, or a class where the clone is expanded.

>NA|NA|TRBV6-1|TRBJ2-5
TGTGCCAGCGAGAGAGGGGGGGCCACTGAGACCCAGTACTTC
CASERGGATETQYF
>NA|TRBD1|TRBV24-1|TRBJ2-1
TGTGCCACCAGTGATTTGCCGGACAGGGAGCAGTTCTTC
CATSDLPDREQFF
>NA|TRBD1|TRBV6-6|TRBJ1-4
TGTGCCAGCAGTTACAGAGACAGGGGCGGCGAAAAACTGTTTTTT
CASSYRDRGGEKLFF
>NA|NA|TRBV5-1|TRBJ2-1
TGCGCCAGCAGCTTGGACGGGGGATACAATGAGCAGTTCTTC
CASSLDGGYNEQFF
>NA|TRBD1|TRBV6-5|TRBJ2-7
TGTGCCAGCAGTTACAGAGTTGGACAGGAACGGTACGAGCAGTACTTC
CASSYRVGQERYEQYF
>NA|NA|TRBV11-2|TRBJ1-1
TGTGCCAGCGCTTTCCCCGGCGCGGGCACTGAAGCTTTCTTT
CASAFPGAGTEAFF
>NA|NA|TRBV18|TRBJ2-2
TGTGCCAGCTCACCACCTTCAATGAACACCGGGGAGCTGTTTTTT
CASSPPSMNTGELFF
>NA|TRBD1|TRBV4-1|TRBJ1-2
TGCGCCAGCAGCCAAGATCTCACTTCGACAGGGCCCAAACGGCCCTATGGCTACACCTTC
CASSQDLTSTGPKRPYGYTF
>NA|TRBD1|TRBV4-1|TRBJ1-2
TGCGCCAGCAGCCAGGCCCGACAGGGGGTTAACTATGGCTACACCTTC
CASSQARQGVNYGYTF
>NA|NA|TRBV18|TRBJ1-1
TGTGCCACCTCAGGGGCGACGAACACTGAAGCTTTCTTT
CATSGATNTEAFF
>NA|TRBD2|TRBV4-1|TRBJ2-3
TGCGCCAGCAGCCTCCTACGGGCGGGGGGGGCAGATACGCAGTATTTT
CASSLLRAGGADTQYF
>NA|TRBD2|TRBV29-1|TRBJ2-1
TGCAGCTCGGAGAAGGTTAGCGGGGGTAGTAATGAGCAGTTCTTC
CSSEKVSGGSNEQFF
>once|NA|TRBV4-2|TRBJ1-2
TGTGCCAGCAGCCAATTGTCAGGGGTTAACTATGGCTACACCTTC
CASSQLSGVNYGYTF
>NA|NA|TRBV10-3|TRBJ2-7
TGTGCCATCAGTGCAGGGGGGTTCCAATACGAGCAGTACTTC
CAISAGGFQYEQYF
>NA|NA|TRBV6-5|TRBJ1-1
TGTGCCAGCAGTTACTCCCTACAGGGATTAAGCACTGAAGCTTTCTTT
CASSYSLQGLSTEAFF
>NA|TRBD1|TRBV6-6|TRBJ1-2
TGTGCCAGCATTAAGGACAGGGGCTCTGATGGCTACACCTTC
CASIKDRGSDGYTF
>NA|NA|TRBV4-2|TRBJ2-5
TGTGCCAGCAGCCAAGAGGGGCGGGAACAAGAGACCCAGTACTTC
CASSQEGREQETQYF
>once|NA|TRBV24-1|TRBJ1-2
TGTGCCACCAGTGACCCGTACAGGTTCTATGGCTACACCTTC
CATSDPYRFYGYTF
>NA|NA|TRBV24-1|TRBJ1-2
TGTGCCACCAGTGTCAATCGCGACTATGGCTACACCTTC
CATSVNRDYGYTF
>NA|TRBD1|TRBV5-1|TRBJ1-5
TGCGCCAGCAGCTTGGTTCCTACCGGGACAGGTGTCAATCAGCCCCAGCATTTT
CASSLVPTGTGVNQPQHF
>once|NA|TRBV12-3/TRBV12-4|TRBJ2-7
TGTGCCAGCAGCAGGACAGACTCCTACGAGCAGTACTTC
CASSRTDSYEQYF
>NA|NA|TRBV6-1|TRBJ2-5
TGTGCCAGCAGTGAAGCTGGGGGGAAAGAGACCCAGTACTTC
CASSEAGGKETQYF